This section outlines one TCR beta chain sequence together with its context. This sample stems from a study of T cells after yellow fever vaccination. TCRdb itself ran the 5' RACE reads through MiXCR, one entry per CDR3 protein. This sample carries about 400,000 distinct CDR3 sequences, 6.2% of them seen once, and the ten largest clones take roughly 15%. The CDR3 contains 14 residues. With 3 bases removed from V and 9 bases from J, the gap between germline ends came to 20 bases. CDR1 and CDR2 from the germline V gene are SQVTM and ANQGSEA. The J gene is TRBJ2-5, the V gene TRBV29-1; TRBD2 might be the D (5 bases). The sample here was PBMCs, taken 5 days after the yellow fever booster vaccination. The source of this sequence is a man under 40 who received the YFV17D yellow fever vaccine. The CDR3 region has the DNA TGCAGCGTTGAGTTTTTTGACGCGGTGAGGGCCCAGTACTTC. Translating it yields CSVEFFDAVRAQYF.